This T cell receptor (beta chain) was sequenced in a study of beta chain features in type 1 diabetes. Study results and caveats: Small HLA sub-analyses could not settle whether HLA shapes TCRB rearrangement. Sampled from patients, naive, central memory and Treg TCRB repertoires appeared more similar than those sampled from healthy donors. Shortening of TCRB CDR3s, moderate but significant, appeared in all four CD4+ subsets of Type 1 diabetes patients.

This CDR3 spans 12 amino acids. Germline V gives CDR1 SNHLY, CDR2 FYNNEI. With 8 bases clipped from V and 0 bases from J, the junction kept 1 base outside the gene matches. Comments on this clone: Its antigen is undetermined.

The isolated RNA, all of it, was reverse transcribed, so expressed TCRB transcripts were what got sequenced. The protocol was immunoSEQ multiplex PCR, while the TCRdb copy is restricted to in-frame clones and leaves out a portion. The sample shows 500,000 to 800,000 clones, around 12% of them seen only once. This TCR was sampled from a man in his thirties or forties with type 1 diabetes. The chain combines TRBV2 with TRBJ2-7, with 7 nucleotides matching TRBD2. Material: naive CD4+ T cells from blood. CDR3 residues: CASRGVSYEQYF. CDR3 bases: TGTGCCAGCCGGGGGGTCTCCTACGAGCAGTACTTC.